This entry is about one T cell receptor (beta chain). Sequencing was performed with immunoSEQ multiplex PCR; in TCRdb, only in-frame clones are kept and a portion is missing. The sample has about 140,000 clones, around nine tenths seen once; the top ten hold about 1.8%. The CDR3 totals 12 residues. V was shortened by 2 bases and J by 8 bases, with 9 bases between the two germline ends. Germline V gives CDR1 KGHSH, CDR2 LQKENI. These data belong to a study of blood T cell repertoires in COVID-19. About the study: Acute-phase and convalescent COVID-19 samples originated in the United States, Italy and Spain. PBMCs, B-cell-depleted T cells, or T cells provided the cDNA or gDNA that made up the material.

This TCR was recovered from a woman aged 50 to 60 with acute or convalescent COVID-19. The sequenced sample was peripheral blood. The rearrangement links TRBV18 to TRBJ1-2; no clear D gene. The CDR3 region has the DNA TGTGCCAGCTCACCAGGACTTCGGGGCTACACCTTC. Residues: CASSPGLRGYTF.